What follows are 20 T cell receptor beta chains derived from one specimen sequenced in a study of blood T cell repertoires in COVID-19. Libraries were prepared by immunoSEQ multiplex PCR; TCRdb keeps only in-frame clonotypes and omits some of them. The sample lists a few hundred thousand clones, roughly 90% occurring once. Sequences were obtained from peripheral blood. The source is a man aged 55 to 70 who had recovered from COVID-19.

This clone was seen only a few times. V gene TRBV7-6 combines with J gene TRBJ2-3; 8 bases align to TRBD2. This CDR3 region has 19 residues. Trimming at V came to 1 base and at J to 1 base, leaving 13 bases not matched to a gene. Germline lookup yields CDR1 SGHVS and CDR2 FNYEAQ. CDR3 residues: CASSLGPGAGGARTDTQYF. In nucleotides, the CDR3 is TGTGCCAGCAGCTTAGGACCCGGAGCCGGGGGGGCCCGCACAGATACGCAGTATTTT.

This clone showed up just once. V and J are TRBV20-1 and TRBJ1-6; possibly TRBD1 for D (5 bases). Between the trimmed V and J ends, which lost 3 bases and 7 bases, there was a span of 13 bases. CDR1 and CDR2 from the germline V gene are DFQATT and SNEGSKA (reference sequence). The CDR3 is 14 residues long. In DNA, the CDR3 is TGCAGTGCTAGTCGCCGGGGGTCAAATTCACCCCTCCACTTT. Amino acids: CSASRRGSNSPLHF.

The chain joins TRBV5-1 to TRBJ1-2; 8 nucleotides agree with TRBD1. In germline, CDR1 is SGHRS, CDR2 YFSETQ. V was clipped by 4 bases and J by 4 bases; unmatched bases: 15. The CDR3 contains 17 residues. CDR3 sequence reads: CASSPEGTGPIGYGYTF. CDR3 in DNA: TGCGCCAGCAGCCCGGAGGGGACAGGCCCTATTGGCTATGGCTACACCTTC.

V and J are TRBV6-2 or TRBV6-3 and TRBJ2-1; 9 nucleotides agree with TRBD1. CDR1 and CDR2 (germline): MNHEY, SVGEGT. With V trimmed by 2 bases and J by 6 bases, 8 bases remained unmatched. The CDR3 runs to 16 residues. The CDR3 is CASSYPRDRDRNEQFF. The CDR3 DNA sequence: TGTGCCAGCAGTTACCCCCGGGACAGGGATCGCAATGAGCAGTTCTTC.

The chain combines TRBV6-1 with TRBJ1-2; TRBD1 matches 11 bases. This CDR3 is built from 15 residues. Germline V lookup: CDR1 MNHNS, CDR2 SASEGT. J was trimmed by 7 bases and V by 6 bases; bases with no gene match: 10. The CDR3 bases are TGTGCCAGCAGCATCCCGGGACAGGGGGGTTCTGGCTACACCTTC. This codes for CASSIPGQGGSGYTF.

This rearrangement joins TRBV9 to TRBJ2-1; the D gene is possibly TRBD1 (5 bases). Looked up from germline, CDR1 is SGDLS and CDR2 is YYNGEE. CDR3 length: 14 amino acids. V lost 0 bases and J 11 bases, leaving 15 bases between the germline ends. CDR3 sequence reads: CASSVASGTGQQFF. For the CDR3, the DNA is TGTGCCAGCAGCGTAGCTAGTGGAACAGGTCAGCAGTTCTTC.

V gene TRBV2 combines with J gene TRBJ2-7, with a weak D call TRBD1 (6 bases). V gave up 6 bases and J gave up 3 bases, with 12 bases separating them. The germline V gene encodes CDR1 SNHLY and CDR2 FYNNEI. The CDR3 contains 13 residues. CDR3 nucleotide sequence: TGTGCCAGCAGCCCGGGACAAATCTACGAGCAGTACTTC. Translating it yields CASSPGQIYEQYF.

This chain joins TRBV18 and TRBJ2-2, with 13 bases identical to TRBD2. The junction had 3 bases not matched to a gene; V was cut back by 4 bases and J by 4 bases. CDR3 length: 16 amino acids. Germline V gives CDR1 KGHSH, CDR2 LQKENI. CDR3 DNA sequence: TGTGCCAGCTCACTGACTAGCGGGGGGCCCACCGGGGAGCTGTTTTTT. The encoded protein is CASSLTSGGPTGELFF.

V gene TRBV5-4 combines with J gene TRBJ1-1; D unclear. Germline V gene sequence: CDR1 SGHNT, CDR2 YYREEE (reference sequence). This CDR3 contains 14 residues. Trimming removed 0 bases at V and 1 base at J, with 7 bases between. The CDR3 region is CASSLGGGNTEAFF. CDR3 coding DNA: TGTGCCAGCAGCTTGGGAGGCGGGAACACTGAAGCTTTCTTT. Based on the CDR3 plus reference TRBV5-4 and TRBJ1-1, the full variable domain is ETGVTQSPTHLIKTRGQQVTLRCSSQSGHNTVSWYQQALGQGPQFIFQYYREEENGRGNFPPRFSGLQFPNYSSELNVNALELDDSALYLCASSLGGGNTEAFFGQGTRLTVV.

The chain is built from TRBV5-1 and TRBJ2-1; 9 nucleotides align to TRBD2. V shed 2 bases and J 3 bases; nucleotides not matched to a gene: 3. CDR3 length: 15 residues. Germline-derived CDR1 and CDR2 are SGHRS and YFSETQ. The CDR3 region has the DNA TGCGCCAGCAGCTTTGAAGCGGGGGGCTACAATGAGCAGTTCTTC. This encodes CASSFEAGGYNEQFF.

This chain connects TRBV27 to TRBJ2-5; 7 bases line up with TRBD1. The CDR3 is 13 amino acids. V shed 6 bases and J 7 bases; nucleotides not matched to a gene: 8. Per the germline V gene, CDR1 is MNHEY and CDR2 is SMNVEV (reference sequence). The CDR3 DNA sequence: TGTGCCAGCAGGGACATTCACAGGGGGACCCAGTACTTC. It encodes CASRDIHRGTQYF.

For the CDR3, the DNA is TGTGCCAGCAGTCCCGGCACAGGGGGCGGTTACTATGGCTACACCTTC. It codes for CASSPGTGGGYYGYTF. The V call is TRBV2, the J call TRBJ1-2, with 9 bases lining up with TRBD1. Germline V gene sequence: CDR1 SNHLY, CDR2 FYNNEI. The CDR3 spans 16 residues. Trimming removed 5 bases from V and 3 bases from J; junction bases left unmatched: 10.

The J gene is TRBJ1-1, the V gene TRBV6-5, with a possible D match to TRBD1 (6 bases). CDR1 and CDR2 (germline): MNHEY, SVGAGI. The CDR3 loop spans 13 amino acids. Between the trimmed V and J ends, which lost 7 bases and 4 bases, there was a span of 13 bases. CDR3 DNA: TGTGCCAGCACCCTACAGGGATTCACTGAAGCTTTCTTT. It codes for CASTLQGFTEAFF.

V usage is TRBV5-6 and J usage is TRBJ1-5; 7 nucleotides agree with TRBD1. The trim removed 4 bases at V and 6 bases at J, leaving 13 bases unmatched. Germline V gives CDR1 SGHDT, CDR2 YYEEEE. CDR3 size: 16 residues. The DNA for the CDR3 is TGTGCCAGCAGCCTAAGGGGTGGACAGGTGGGTCAGCCCCAGCATTTT. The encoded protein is CASSLRGGQVGQPQHF.

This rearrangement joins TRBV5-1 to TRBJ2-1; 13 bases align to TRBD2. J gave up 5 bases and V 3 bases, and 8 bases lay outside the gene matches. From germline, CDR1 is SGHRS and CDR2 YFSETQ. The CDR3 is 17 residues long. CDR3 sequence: CASSSGLAGRFHNEQFF. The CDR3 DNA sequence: TGCGCCAGCAGCTCGGGACTAGCGGGGAGATTCCACAATGAGCAGTTCTTC.

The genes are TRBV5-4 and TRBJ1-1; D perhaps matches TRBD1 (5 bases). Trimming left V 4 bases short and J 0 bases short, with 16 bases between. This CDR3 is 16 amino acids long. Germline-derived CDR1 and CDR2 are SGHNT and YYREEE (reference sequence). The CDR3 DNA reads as TGTGCCAGCAGCCGTGGGCAGGGCATCATGAACACTGAAGCTTTCTTT. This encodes CASSRGQGIMNTEAFF.

Here the CDR3 reads CASSYFQAGEEYTF. CDR3 coding DNA: TGTGCCAGCAGTTATTTCCAGGCCGGGGAGGAATACACCTTC. The chain recombines TRBV6-5 with TRBJ1-2; no firm D call. The CDR3 covers 14 residues. CDR1 MNHEY and CDR2 SVGAGI come from the germline V gene. Trimming took off 3 bases at V and 11 bases at J, with 19 bases between the two ends.

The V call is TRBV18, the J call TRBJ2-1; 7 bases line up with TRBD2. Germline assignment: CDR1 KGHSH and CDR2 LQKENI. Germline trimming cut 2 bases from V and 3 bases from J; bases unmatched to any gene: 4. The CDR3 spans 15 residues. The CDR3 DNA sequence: TGTGCCAGCTCACCAAAGCGGGGAAACTACAATGAGCAGTTCTTC. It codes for CASSPKRGNYNEQFF.

The DNA of the CDR3 is TGTGCCAGCAGTTTTCTGACTGGGGGGAATGTCGGCACAGATACGCAGTATTTT. It yields the protein CASSFLTGGNVGTDTQYF. The chain employs TRBV28 and TRBJ2-3, with a weak D call TRBD2 (6 bases). This CDR3 region has 18 residues. Germline V gene sequence: CDR1 MDHEN, CDR2 SYDVKM. V was trimmed by 3 bases and J by 1 base, leaving 20 bases between them.

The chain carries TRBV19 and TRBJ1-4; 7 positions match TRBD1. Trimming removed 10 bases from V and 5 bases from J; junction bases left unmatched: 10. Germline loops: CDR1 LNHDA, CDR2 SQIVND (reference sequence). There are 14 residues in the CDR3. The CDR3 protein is CATRHRDRNEKLFF. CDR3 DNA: TGTGCCACGCGACACCGGGACAGAAATGAAAAACTGTTTTTT.